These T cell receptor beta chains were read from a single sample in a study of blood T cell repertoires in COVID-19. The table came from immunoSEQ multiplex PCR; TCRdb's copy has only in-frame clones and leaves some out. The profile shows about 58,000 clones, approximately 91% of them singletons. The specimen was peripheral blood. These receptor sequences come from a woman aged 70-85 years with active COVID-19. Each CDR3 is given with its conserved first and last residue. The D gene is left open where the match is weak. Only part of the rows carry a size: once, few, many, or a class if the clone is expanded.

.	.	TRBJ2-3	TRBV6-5	TGTGCCAGCAGTTACTTACAGGGTCTTAGCACAGATACGCAGTATTTT	CASSYLQGLSTDTQYF
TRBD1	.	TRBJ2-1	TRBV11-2	TGTGCCAGCAGCTTAGGACAGGGGGCGAATGAGCAGTTCTTC	CASSLGQGANEQFF
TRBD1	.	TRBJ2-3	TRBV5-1	TGCGCCAGCAGCGGAACGCCGACAGGGAGTAGCACAGATACGCAGTATTTT	CASSGTPTGSSTDTQYF
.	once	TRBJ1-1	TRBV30	TGTGCCTGGGGAGGTGCGCGGACTGAAGCTTTCTTT	CAWGGARTEAFF
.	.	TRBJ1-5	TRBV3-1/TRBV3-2	TGTGCCAGCAGCCAGCTAAATCAGCCCCAGCATTTT	CASSQLNQPQHF
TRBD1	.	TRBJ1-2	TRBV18	TGTGCCAGCTCACCCACTCCAGACAGGGGCAATGGCTACACCTTC	CASSPTPDRGNGYTF
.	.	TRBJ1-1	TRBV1	TGCACCAGCAGCCAAGATGGCAGGGAGGGCACTGAAGCTTTCTTT	CTSSQDGREGTEAFF
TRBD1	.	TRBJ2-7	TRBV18	TGTGCCAGCTCACCACAGGGACAGTCCAAATACGAGCAGTACTTC	CASSPQGQSKYEQYF
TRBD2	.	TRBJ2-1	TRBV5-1	TGCGCCAGCAGCGGAAAGCGGGAGGAGTACAATGAGCAGTTCTTC	CASSGKREEYNEQFF
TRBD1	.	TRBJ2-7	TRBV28	TGTGCCAGCAGTCTAGCCCTCGACAGGGGGCCTCACTACGAGCAGTACTTC	CASSLALDRGPHYEQYF
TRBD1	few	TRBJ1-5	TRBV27	TGTGCCAGCAGAGAGCCGGGACAGGGCCATCAGCCCCAGCATTTT	CASREPGQGHQPQHF
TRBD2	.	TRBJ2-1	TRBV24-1	TGTGCCACCCAGTCGGGACTAGCGGGTTTCAATGAGCAGTTCTTC	CATQSGLAGFNEQFF
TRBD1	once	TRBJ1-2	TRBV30	TGTGCCTGGAGGGACAGGCCTCTGGGTGGCTACACCTTC	CAWRDRPLGGYTF
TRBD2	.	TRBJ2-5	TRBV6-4	TGTGCCAGCAGTGACTCAAACGGACTAGCGGGAGGAGGGGGTGCGTACCAAGAGACCCAGTACTTC	CASSDSNGLAGGGGAYQETQYF
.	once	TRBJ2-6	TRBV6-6	TGTGCCAGCAGTTACTCAGGGGTCTCTGGGGCCAACGTCCTGACTTTC	CASSYSGVSGANVLTF
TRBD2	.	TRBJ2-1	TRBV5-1	TGCGCCAGCTACTCGGGACTAGCCGACAATGAGCAGTTCTTC	CASYSGLADNEQFF
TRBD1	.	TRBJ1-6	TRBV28	TGTGCCAGCAGTTCGACCTTGCTAAAACAGGGGGAAGAGGGTTCACCCCTCCACTTT	CASSSTLLKQGEEGSPLHF
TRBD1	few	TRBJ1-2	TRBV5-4	TGTGCCAGCAGCTTGGAGCTGGGACAGAGGTTTGGCTACACCTTC	CASSLELGQRFGYTF
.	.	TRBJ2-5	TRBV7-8	TGTGCCAGCAGCCTTCGCTTCACAAAATTAAATCAAGAGACCCAGTACTTC	CASSLRFTKLNQETQYF
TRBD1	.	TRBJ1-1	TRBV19	TGTGCCAGTAGTATCGTACAGGGGGCATCTGAAGCTTTCTTT	CASSIVQGASEAFF
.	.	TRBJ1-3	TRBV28	TGTGCCAGCAGTTTAGGGGCCGGCAGGGATATCTCTGGAAACACCATATATTTT	CASSLGAGRDISGNTIYF
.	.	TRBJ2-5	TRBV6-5	TGTGCCAGCACCAAAAATAGCGGCCAAGAGACCCAGTACTTC	CASTKNSGQETQYF
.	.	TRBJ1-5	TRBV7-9	TGTGCCAGCAGCTTACCCATGGTAGATCAGCCCCAGCATTTT	CASSLPMVDQPQHF
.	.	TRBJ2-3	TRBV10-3	TGTGCCATCAGTGCCGGGAAAAGCACAGATACGCAGTATTTT	CAISAGKSTDTQYF
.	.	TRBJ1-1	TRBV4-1	TGCGCCAGCAGCCGTAAGACCCAGGCTGAAGCTTTCTTT	CASSRKTQAEAFF
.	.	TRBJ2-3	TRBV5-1	TGCGCCAGCAGCTTGGGCAGGGGCCCCCCAGATACGCAGTATTTT	CASSLGRGPPDTQYF
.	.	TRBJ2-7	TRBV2	TGTGCCAGCAGTGTGGCAGGGAAGGGGGAGCAGTACTTC	CASSVAGKGEQYF
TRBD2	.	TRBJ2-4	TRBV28	TGTGCCAGCAGAGAAGGACTAGCGGGAGTGAGGGCCAAAAACATTCAGTACTTC	CASREGLAGVRAKNIQYF
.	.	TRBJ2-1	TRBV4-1	TGCGCCAGCAGCCCTACTAAACCGGAGGGAGGACGGAATGAGCAGTTCTTC	CASSPTKPEGGRNEQFF
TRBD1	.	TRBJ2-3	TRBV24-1	TGTGCCACCAGTGATCACCGGGACAGTCCCTCTAGCACAGATACGCAGTATTTT	CATSDHRDSPSSTDTQYF
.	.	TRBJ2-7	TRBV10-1	TGCGCCAGCAGTGAGGGAGCCAGGGCCCAGTACTTC	CASSEGARAQYF
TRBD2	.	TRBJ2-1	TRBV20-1	TGCAGTGCTAGTCTACCTAGCGGGATCCACAATGAGCAGTTCTTC	CSASLPSGIHNEQFF
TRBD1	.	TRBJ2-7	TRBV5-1	TGCGCCAGCGGGCCGGGACAGGGTGCCTACGAGCAGTACTTC	CASGPGQGAYEQYF
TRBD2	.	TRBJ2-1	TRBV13	TGTGCCAGCAGCTACGGGACTAGCGGGATTAATGAGCAGTTCTTC	CASSYGTSGINEQFF
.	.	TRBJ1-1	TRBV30	TGTGCCTGGAGTGTAGGGGTGAACACTGAAGCTTTCTTT	CAWSVGVNTEAFF